Each of the 20 T cell receptor beta chains below was sequenced from the same sample in a study of T cell responses to AZD1222 COVID-19 vaccine. Only in-frame clones appear in the TCRdb table, and some are missing; sequencing was by immunoSEQ multiplex PCR. The sample contains 100,000 to 150,000 clones, approximately 88% of which appear only once. Sequencing was performed on peripheral blood, taken on day 0 of AZD1222 vaccination. The receptors were gathered from an adult in good health.

CDR3 residues: CASTKGRGSTGELFF. The DNA of the CDR3 is TGTGCCAGCACCAAAGGCAGAGGGAGCACCGGGGAGCTGTTTTTT. This rearrangement joins TRBV2 to TRBJ2-2, with D tentatively TRBD2 (5 bases). The CDR3 is made up of 15 amino acids. The V gene lost 7 bases and the J gene lost 4 bases, with 16 bases spanning the gap. Germline V gives CDR1 SNHLY, CDR2 FYNNEI.

This chain's CDR3 is CASSPGLGGTGELFF. DNA for the CDR3: TGTGCCAGCAGTCCGGGACTAGGAGGCACCGGGGAGCTGTTTTTT. The chain links TRBV2 to TRBJ2-2, with 8 bases that match TRBD2. The germline gives CDR1 SNHLY, CDR2 FYNNEI. With 5 bases clipped from V and 4 bases from J, the junction kept 6 bases outside the gene matches. The CDR3 loop spans 15 amino acids.

This chain joins TRBV9 and TRBJ2-1; TRBD2 matches 10 bases. CDR1 is SGDLS, CDR2 YYNGEE, per germline. This CDR3 is built from 16 residues. V trimming: 2 bases; J trimming: 3 bases; junction bases outside the gene matches: 5. The CDR3 reads CASSVLSGGNYNEQFF. The CDR3 DNA reads as TGTGCCAGCAGCGTCCTTAGCGGGGGGAACTACAATGAGCAGTTCTTC. The variable domain in full, with the rest retrieved from reference TRBV9 and TRBJ2-1, is DSGVTQTPKHLITATGQRVTLRCSPRSGDLSVYWYQQSLDQGLQFLIQYYNGEERAKGNILERFSAQQFPDLHSELNLSSLELGDSALYFCASSVLSGGNYNEQFFGPGTRLTVL.

This chain connects TRBV29-1 to TRBJ1-2; D is possibly TRBD1 (5 bases). Trimming removed 4 bases from V and 4 bases from J, with 7 bases in between. The CDR3 spans 11 residues. The V gene's germline CDR1 is SQVTM and CDR2 ANQGSEA. Here the CDR3 DNA reads TGCAGCGTTGCAGGGAGCTATGGCTACACCTTC. This gives the protein CSVAGSYGYTF.

This chain connects TRBV7-8 to TRBJ2-4; D uncertain. V lost 2 bases and J 1 base, leaving 12 bases between the germline ends. The CDR3 contains 16 residues. Germline CDR1 and CDR2: SGHVS and FQNEAQ. The CDR3, as DNA: TGTGCCAGCAGCTTAATGCGCGTCGGTGCCAAAAACATTCAGTACTTC. It yields the protein CASSLMRVGAKNIQYF. Complete variable domain (other parts from reference TRBV7-8 and TRBJ2-4): GAGVSQSPRYKVAKRGQDVALRCDPISGHVSLFWYQQALGQGPEFLTYFQNEAQLDKSGLPSDRFFAERPEGSVSTLKIQRTQQEDSAVYLCASSLMRVGAKNIQYFGAGTRLSVL.

The chain carries TRBV5-1 and TRBJ2-1; TRBD2 agrees at 10 bases. In germline, CDR1 is SGHRS, CDR2 YFSETQ. V lost 4 bases to trimming and J lost 9 bases; unmatched junction nucleotides: 7. CDR3 length: 14 amino acids. The CDR3 DNA reads TGCGCCAGCAGCCCCGCTAGCGGGAGTGGTGAGCAGTTCTTC. It translates to CASSPASGSGEQFF.

The chain uses TRBV10-3 and TRBJ2-7; 11 nucleotides line up with TRBD2. V shed 5 bases and J 3 bases; nucleotides not matched to a gene: 3. CDR3 size: 14 residues. The germline gives CDR1 ENHRY, CDR2 SYGVKD. In DNA, the CDR3 is TGTGCCATCAGTCCCGGGACTAGCGGCTACGAGCAGTACTTC. Protein sequence: CAISPGTSGYEQYF.

The chain carries TRBV30 and TRBJ1-6; 7 bases line up with TRBD1. Germline V gene data show CDR1 as GTSNPN and CDR2 as SVGIG (reference sequence). Germline trimming cut 4 bases from V and 7 bases from J; bases unmatched to any gene: 7. The CDR3 has 14 amino acids. The CDR3: CAWTRGQTNSPLHF. For the CDR3, the DNA is TGTGCCTGGACTCGGGGACAGACAAATTCACCCCTCCACTTT.

This chain joins TRBV12-3 or TRBV12-4 and TRBJ1-5; 9 bases map to TRBD1. CDR3 length: 12 residues. The junction had 4 bases not matched to a gene; V was cut back by 5 bases and J by 11 bases. CDR3 DNA sequence: TGTGCCAGCAGTCGGGACAGGGAGGCCCAGCATTTT. Translated: CASSRDREAQHF.

This chain joins TRBV5-6 and TRBJ2-1; no reliable D call. Trimming cost V 0 bases and J 3 bases, with 4 bases left between them. Germline V gives CDR1 SGHDT, CDR2 YYEEEE. The CDR3 contains 13 residues. DNA for the CDR3: TGTGCCAGCAGCTTGGGATACTACAATGAGCAGTTCTTC. Amino acid sequence: CASSLGYYNEQFF.

The chain carries TRBV15 and TRBJ1-4; D gene unclear. Germline lookup yields CDR1 LNHNV and CDR2 YYDKDF (reference sequence). This CDR3 region has 14 residues. With 0 bases removed from V and 6 bases from J, the gap between germline ends came to 8 bases. CDR3: CATSRDSGDEKLFF. CDR3 bases: TGTGCCACCAGCAGAGATTCCGGCGATGAAAAACTGTTTTTT.

CDR3: CASSSQGSNTEAFF. The CDR3 DNA reads TGCGCCAGCAGCTCCCAGGGGTCGAACACTGAAGCTTTCTTT. The chain employs TRBV5-1 and TRBJ1-1; TRBD1 is a possible D gene (6 bases). Germline CDR1 reads SGHRS; CDR2 reads YFSETQ. Trimming took 3 bases from V and 1 from J, leaving 10 bases between them. This CDR3 has 14 amino acids.

V and J are TRBV18 and TRBJ2-7; TRBD2 matches at 13 bases. CDR3 length: 16 amino acids. Trimming took 5 bases from V and 4 from J; bases not matched to a gene: 8. Germline values: CDR1 KGHSH, CDR2 LQKENI. CDR3 sequence reads: CASSSAGTSGNYEQYF. The CDR3 nucleotides read TGTGCCAGCTCAAGCGCCGGGACTAGCGGGAATTACGAGCAGTACTTC.

CDR3 sequence (DNA): TGTGCCAGCAGTCCCAACCCGGGGTTTGGAGAGCCCCAGCATTTT. Translation gives CASSPNPGFGEPQHF. The chain joins TRBV6-2 or TRBV6-3 to TRBJ1-5; D unclear. The CDR3 sequence is 15 residues long. V was cut by 5 bases and J by 8 bases, with 19 bases left in between. Germline values: CDR1 MNHEY, CDR2 SVGEGT.

This chain links TRBV2 with TRBJ1-6; D not certain. In germline, CDR1 is SNHLY, CDR2 FYNNEI. Trimming shortened V by 7 bases and J by 5 bases, and 9 bases separated the two germline ends. This CDR3 comprises 13 residues. The CDR3 DNA sequence: TGTGCCAGCATGGCAGCACATAATTCACCCCTCCACTTT. As protein: CASMAAHNSPLHF.

The chain carries TRBV10-3 and TRBJ2-5; D is possibly TRBD2 (7 bases). Germline V lookup: CDR1 ENHRY, CDR2 SYGVKD. This CDR3 spans 15 amino acids. The V gene lost 6 bases and the J gene lost 5 bases, with 19 bases spanning the gap. The CDR3 nucleotides are TGTGCCATCAGCGGCAAGGGGGGGGAATGGGAGACCCAGTACTTC. Protein sequence: CAISGKGGEWETQYF.

V is TRBV11-3 and J is TRBJ1-6; TRBD1 might be the D (5 bases). The V gene lost 3 bases and the J gene lost 10 bases, with 13 bases spanning the gap. Germline CDR1 and CDR2: SGHNT and YENEEA. The CDR3 extends over 14 amino acids. The CDR3 loop reads CASSLGPRGSPLHF. The CDR3 bases are TGTGCCAGCAGCTTGGGGCCTCGGGGGTCACCCCTCCACTTT.

This rearrangement joins TRBV10-3 to TRBJ2-3; no definite D call. V was cut by 4 bases and J by 6 bases, with 20 bases left in between. This CDR3 has 16 amino acids. CDR1 and CDR2 from the germline V gene are ENHRY and SYGVKD. DNA of the CDR3: TGTGCCATCAGTGCGGTCATCGGGTTATTCCGCGATACGCAGTATTTT. Translating it yields CAISAVIGLFRDTQYF.

This chain joins TRBV18 and TRBJ1-2; 7 positions match TRBD1. Trimming cost V 1 base and J 7 bases; bases outside gene matches: 9. The CDR3 contains 15 residues. CDR1 is KGHSH and CDR2 is LQKENI in the germline V gene. CDR3 nucleotides: TGTGCCAGCTCACCACAGGCAGGGGGTGGTGTTGGCTACACCTTC. This translates into CASSPQAGGGVGYTF. The full variable domain, rest sourced from reference TRBV18 and TRBJ1-2, is NAGVMQNPRHLVRRRGQEARLRCSPMKGHSHVYWYRQLPEEGLKFMVYLQKENIIDESGMPKERFSAEFPKEGPSILRIQQVVRGDSAAYFCASSPQAGGGVGYTFGSGTRLTVV.

The chain couples TRBV3-1 (or the pseudogene TRBV3-2) to TRBJ2-7, with 7 bases that match TRBD1. There are 13 residues in the CDR3. Germline V gene lookup returns CDR1 LGHDT and CDR2 YNNKEL (reference sequence). The junction had 4 bases not matched to a gene; V was cut back by 4 bases and J by 4 bases. The CDR3 reads CASSPGQQYEQYF. Here the CDR3 DNA reads TGTGCCAGCAGCCCGGGACAGCAGTACGAGCAGTACTTC.